Listed here is a single T cell receptor (beta chain). This sample is drawn from a study of tumor and adjacent non-tumor tissue in lung cancer. Three rounds of nested PCR, following a modified ARM-PCR protocol, produced the TCRbeta library. TCRdb ran MiXCR on the multiplex PCR reads and lists one entry per CDR3 protein. The table records under 75,000 distinct CDR3 sequences, about two thirds of them present only once. The CDR3 spans 19 residues. Germline CDR1 reads SGHNT; CDR2 reads YYREEE (reference sequence). The J segment lost 2 bases and the V segment lost 5 bases, leaving 16 bases of the junction unmatched. RNA was extracted from bulk tissue without any cell sorting. The normal lung tissue was taken more than 3 cm from the tumor edge.

The sequence derives from a woman in her forties or fifties with non-small cell lung cancer. The chain recombines TRBV5-4 with TRBJ2-2; 9 bases agree with TRBD1. Sequenced sample: distant non-tumor lung tissue. DNA for the CDR3: TGTGCCAGCAGGAGAACAGGGGGCCCCATTCCAAAAAACACCGGGGAGCTGTTTTTT. It translates to CASRRTGGPIPKNTGELFF.